This T cell receptor (beta chain) was retrieved from a study of blood T cell repertoires in COVID-19. Study background: The cDNA or gDNA used as material had been derived from T cells, B-cell-depleted T cells, or PBMCs.

Per the study methods: How many nucleated cells were present was estimated from reference gene primer amplification. Measured with immunoSEQ multiplex PCR; TCRdb has only the in-frame clones, and not every one. That table supplies the V and J calls and clone size; D and trimming were determined from the DNA. The table records 250,000 to 400,000 clones, around 86% of them present only once. Participants came from roughly 23 US areas, aged roughly 18 to 90 years. V was pared by 6 bases and J by 0 bases, with 6 bases of the junction left unmatched. Germline values: CDR1 SGHRS, CDR2 YFSETQ. CDR3 length: 15 residues.

This chain links TRBV5-1 with TRBJ2-3, with TRBD1 matching 8 bases. The TCR comes from a man between 60 and 75 years old who had recovered from COVID-19. The specimen was PBMCs or T cells enriched from blood (not recorded which). The CDR3 is CASKVQGVSTDTQYF. The CDR3 nucleotides are TGCGCCAGCAAAGTACAGGGGGTCAGCACAGATACGCAGTATTTT. The full variable domain, in which reference TRBV5-1 and TRBJ2-3 provide the parts outside the CDR3, is KAGVTQTPRYLIKTRGQQVTLSCSPISGHRSVSWYQQTPGQGLQFLFEYFSETQRNKGNFPGRFSGRQFSNSRSEMNVSTLELGDSALYLCASKVQGVSTDTQYFGPGTRLTVL.